This record concerns one T cell receptor (beta chain) sequence. Its antigen is unknown. Profiling relied on immunoSEQ multiplex PCR, and the TCRdb table lists in-frame clones only, not all of them. The sample has over 150,000 clones; 88% are singletons. These data are taken from a study of T cell responses to AZD1222 COVID-19 vaccine. Study-wide context: Analysis merged second doses at about 4 or about 12 weeks. Findings and limits, study-wide: CD4 TCRs covered the whole spike, strongest at regions 160-218 and 743-854. There were mostly white British donors and more females than males, and clonal diversity was possibly underestimated.

Germline CDR1 and CDR2: MNHEY and SVGEGT. The CDR3 runs to 14 residues. J gave up 7 bases and V 6 bases, and 9 bases lay outside the gene matches. This specimen was peripheral blood, taken on day 0 of AZD1222 vaccination. The receptor's source is an adult in good health. The chain couples TRBV6-2 or TRBV6-3 to TRBJ1-5; 7 nucleotides align to TRBD1. The CDR3 region is CASSPMTGRQPQHF. The CDR3, as DNA: TGTGCCAGCAGCCCCATGACAGGGCGGCAGCCCCAGCATTTT.